A selection of T cell receptor beta chains follows, all from one sample in a study of cytomegalovirus exposure and HLA in healthy donors. Profiling relied on immunoSEQ multiplex PCR, and the TCRdb table lists in-frame clones only, not all of them. The repertoire holds 220,000 or so clones, approximately 88% seen once, with about 14% in the top ten. Sequenced material: PBMCs. The receptors stem from a young woman in good health and CMV-seropositive. Both conserved end residues are part of each CDR3. D genes are given only for firm matches. Clone size appears in some rows only: once, few, many, or a class for an expanded clone.

clone_size d_call j_call v_call cdr3_aa cdr3_nt
- - TRBJ2-3 TRBV29-1 CSVAGRYTDTQYF TGCAGCGTTGCTGGCAGATACACAGATACGCAGTATTTT
- TRBD2 TRBJ2-7 TRBV6-5 CASSYGLADEQYF TGTGCCAGCAGTTACGGACTAGCGGACGAGCAGTACTTC
- - TRBJ2-5 TRBV2 CASTFTTETQYF TGTGCCAGCACGTTCACTACAGAGACCCAGTACTTC
- - TRBJ1-1 TRBV5-4 CASSRGGMNTEAFF TGTGCCAGCAGCCGCGGGGGAATGAACACTGAAGCTTTCTTT
- - TRBJ1-1 TRBV27 CASSFNSFNTEAFF TGTGCCAGCAGTTTTAACAGTTTTAACACTGAAGCTTTCTTT
few - TRBJ1-2 TRBV13 CASSRPGHPVATF TGTGCCAGCAGCCGACCGGGACATCCAGTCGCCACCTTC
- - TRBJ1-1 TRBV7-3 CASSRNGDTEAFF TGTGCCAGCAGCAGGAACGGGGACACTGAAGCTTTCTTT
- TRBD2 TRBJ2-1 TRBV4-1 CASSQKLAGALPRDWGNEQFF TGCGCCAGCAGCCAAAAACTAGCGGGAGCCCTTCCCCGAGACTGGGGCAATGAGCAGTTCTTC
- - TRBJ2-1 TRBV27 CASVNHRDEQFF TGTGCCAGCGTAAATCATAGGGATGAGCAGTTCTTC
- - TRBJ2-7 TRBV4-1 CASSQAPLGYEQYF TGCGCCAGCAGCCAAGCTCCGTTGGGCTACGAGCAGTACTTC